The 14 T cell receptor beta chains reported below all come from one sample, sequenced in a study of shared clonotypes between healthy human individuals. Terminally differentiated effector memory CD45RA+ cells were excluded from the naive CD8 cells, which were CD45RO-negative and positively selected for CCR7. TCRdb keeps only in-frame clones here, not all; method: immunoSEQ multiplex PCR. This repertoire shows 550,000 to 650,000 clones, around 96% found once; its top ten account for roughly 0.1%. The sample was naive CD8+ T cells sorted from blood. These receptors came from a woman aged 30 to 39 in good health.

The CDR3 nucleotides read TGTGCCAGCAGTCACTTGGGGGAGGGGGAGACCCAGTACTTC. This encodes CASSHLGEGETQYF. J is TRBJ2-5 and V is TRBV27, with 7 bases lining up with TRBD2. The V gene's germline CDR1 is MNHEY and CDR2 SMNVEV (reference sequence). V shed 5 bases, J shed 5 bases, and the junction held 8 bases outside the gene matches. The CDR3 is 14 amino acids.

This chain connects TRBV6-1 to TRBJ1-1; TRBD1 might be the D (6 bases). Germline CDR1 reads MNHNS; CDR2 reads SASEGT. CDR3 size: 16 residues. The ends were cut back, 2 bases at V and 2 bases at J, with 15 bases in the middle. In nucleotides, the CDR3 is TGTGCCAGCAGTGAACATCGGACAGTATTAAACACTGAAGCTTTCTTT. Translating it yields CASSEHRTVLNTEAFF.

This chain joins TRBV27 and TRBJ2-4; possible D gene TRBD1, 5 bases. With 5 bases removed from V and 3 bases from J, the gap between germline ends came to 14 bases. The CDR3 covers 15 residues. Looked up from germline, CDR1 is MNHEY and CDR2 is SMNVEV (reference sequence). CDR3 sequence: CASSPLPGLKNIQYF. CDR3 in DNA: TGTGCCAGCAGTCCTCTCCCAGGGCTCAAAAACATTCAGTACTTC.

This clone came up once. This chain links TRBV11-2 with TRBJ2-3; perhaps D is TRBD1 or TRBD2 (6 bases each). The CDR3 covers 18 residues. Germline V lookup: CDR1 SGHAT, CDR2 FQNNGV. V lost 4 bases, J lost 1 base, and 21 bases lay in between. The CDR3 DNA reads as TGTGCCAGCAGCTCGGTAGGGGGGCATCGTTTCGGCACAGATACGCAGTATTTT. This translates into CASSSVGGHRFGTDTQYF. The complete variable domain, with remaining parts taken from reference TRBV11-2 and TRBJ2-3, reads EAGVAQSPRYKIIEKRQSVAFWCNPISGHATLYWYQQILGQGPKLLIQFQNNGVVDDSQLPKDRFSAERLKGVDSTLKIQPAKLEDSAVYLCASSSVGGHRFGTDTQYFGPGTRLTVL.

Note on this clone: An end of the junction does not agree with germline; a read error may underlie this. CDR3: CASSSVNFWGGNGQFF. DNA for the CDR3: TGTGCCAGCAGTTCTGTTAATTTCTGGGGGGGCAATGGGCAGTTCTTC. The J gene is TRBJ2-1, the V gene TRBV6-5, with D possibly matching TRBD2 (7 bases). CDR1 and CDR2 (germline): MNHEY, SVGAGI. The CDR3 covers 16 residues.

The gene calls are TRBV30 and TRBJ2-2; 10 bases are shared with TRBD2. From germline, CDR1 is GTSNPN and CDR2 SVGIG (reference sequence). The CDR3 length is 14 residues. J gave up 5 bases and V 5 bases, and 5 bases lay outside the gene matches. CDR3 amino acids: CAWALAGDTGELFF. The CDR3, as DNA: TGTGCCTGGGCCCTAGCGGGGGATACCGGGGAGCTGTTTTTT.

V is TRBV4-1 and J is TRBJ2-5; the match to TRBD1 covers 11 bases. V shed 3 bases and J 5 bases; nucleotides not matched to a gene: 8. The V gene's germline CDR1 is MGHRA and CDR2 YSYEKL. There are 16 residues in the CDR3. Here the CDR3 DNA reads TGCGCCAGCAGCCACGTCCGGACAGGGGGCGGCGAGACCCAGTACTTC. Translated, it gives CASSHVRTGGGETQYF.

The CDR3 spells CASSTPGLAGPYEQYF. The CDR3, as DNA: TGTGCCAGCAGTACCCCAGGACTAGCGGGACCCTACGAGCAGTACTTC. V usage is TRBV27 and J usage is TRBJ2-7, with TRBD2 matching 12 bases. V gave up 5 bases and J gave up 2 bases; unmatched junction bases: 7. CDR1 MNHEY and CDR2 SMNVEV come from the germline V gene (reference sequence). The CDR3 sequence is 16 residues long.

The chain links TRBV28 to TRBJ2-1, with 9 bases identical to TRBD2. The CDR3 is 17 residues long. Germline V gene lookup returns CDR1 MDHEN and CDR2 SYDVKM. The junction had 15 bases not matched to a gene; V was cut back by 5 bases and J by 7 bases. The CDR3 sequence: CASSVLDVSGRLNEQFF. CDR3 nucleotides: TGTGCCAGCAGTGTCCTAGACGTTAGCGGGAGACTGAATGAGCAGTTCTTC.

Points on this clone: The junction differs from germline at one of its ends, possibly a read error. This chain links TRBV5-4 with TRBJ1-1, with a tentative D call TRBD1 (5 bases). Germline V gene data show CDR1 as SGHNT and CDR2 as YYREEE (reference sequence). The CDR3 has 14 amino acids. CDR3 protein: CASRLAGEGTEAFF. DNA of the CDR3: TGTGCCAGCAGGTTGGCGGGCGAGGGGACTGAAGCTTTCTTT.

The chain carries TRBV28 and TRBJ2-4; possibly TRBD2 for D (5 bases). Germline CDR1 is MDHEN and CDR2 is SYDVKM. The CDR3 totals 16 residues. Trimming left V 3 bases short and J 3 bases short, with 15 bases between. This chain's CDR3 is CASSFGGEGIKNIQYF. The CDR3 region has the DNA TGTGCCAGCAGTTTCGGAGGAGAGGGAATCAAAAACATTCAGTACTTC. The full variable domain, completed using reference TRBV28 and TRBJ2-4, is DVKVTQSSRYLVKRTGEKVFLECVQDMDHENMFWYRQDPGLGLRLIYFSYDVKMKEKGDIPEGYSVSREKKERFSLILESASTNQTSMYLCASSFGGEGIKNIQYFGAGTRLSVL.

This sequence joins TRBV29-1 and TRBJ2-1, with 7 bases aligning to TRBD2. The germline CDR1 and CDR2 sequences are SQVTM and ANQGSEA. The CDR3 spans 13 residues. V shed 1 base, J shed 6 bases, and the junction held 3 bases outside the gene matches. For the CDR3, the DNA is TGCAGCGTTGAAGCGGGAGGCCTCAATGAGCAGTTCTTC. It is translated as CSVEAGGLNEQFF.

J is TRBJ1-6 and V is TRBV30; 10 bases are a match to TRBD1. The CDR3 is 17 amino acids. The germline V gene encodes CDR1 GTSNPN and CDR2 SVGIG (reference sequence). The trim removed 5 bases at V and 10 bases at J, leaving 17 bases unmatched. The CDR3 DNA reads TGTGCCTGGCCCGACCGGGACAGGGGATCGGCACGATCACCCCTCCACTTT. As protein: CAWPDRDRGSARSPLHF.

This clone has a single count. The chain combines TRBV7-9 with TRBJ1-2; 7 positions agree with TRBD1. Germline V CDR1 and CDR2: SEHNR, FQNEAQ (reference sequence). The trim removed 3 bases at V and 3 bases at J, leaving 7 bases unmatched. This CDR3 contains 15 residues. The CDR3 DNA is TGTGCCAGCAGCTTGGGACAGTTAGAGGACTATGGCTACACCTTC. This encodes CASSLGQLEDYGYTF.